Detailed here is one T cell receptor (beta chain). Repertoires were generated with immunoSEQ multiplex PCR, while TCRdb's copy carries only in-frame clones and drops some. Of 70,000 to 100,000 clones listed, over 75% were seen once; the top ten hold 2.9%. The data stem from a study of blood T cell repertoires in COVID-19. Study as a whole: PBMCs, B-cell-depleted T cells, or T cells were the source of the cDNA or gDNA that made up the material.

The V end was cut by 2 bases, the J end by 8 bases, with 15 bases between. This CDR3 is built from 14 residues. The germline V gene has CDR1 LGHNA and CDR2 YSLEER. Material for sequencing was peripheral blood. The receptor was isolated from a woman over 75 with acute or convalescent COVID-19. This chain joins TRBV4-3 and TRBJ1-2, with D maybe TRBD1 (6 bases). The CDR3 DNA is TGCGCCAGCAGCCAAAACAGGGTGGTATTAGGCTACACCTTC. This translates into CASSQNRVVLGYTF.